The TCR beta chain under discussion was sequenced for a study of OX40 agonist ivuxolimab in advanced cancers. Study in general: Patients with hepatocellular carcinoma, melanoma, renal cell or head and neck cancer made up the dose-escalation patients. Study-wide findings and caveats: Relatively little clonal expansion, among the lowest observed, appeared in partial responders at 0.1-3.0 mg/kg.

With regard to this clone: Its antigen remains unknown.

V dropped 0 bases and J dropped 2 bases, with 17 bases sitting between them. CDR1 is MGHRA, CDR2 YSYEKL, per germline. The CDR3 sequence is 17 residues long. The table came from immunoSEQ multiplex PCR; TCRdb's copy has only in-frame clones and leaves some out. The sample consists of about 58,000 clones, roughly 80% of them appearing once. The receptor was isolated from an adult with an advanced solid tumor such as melanoma, head and neck, liver or kidney cancer. The chain carries TRBV4-1 and TRBJ2-7, with unresolved D. The sample consisted of CD4+ or CD8+ T cells sorted from blood, taken in a trial of the OX40 agonist ivuxolimab. CDR3 amino acids: CASSQEIPLTGPYEQYF. CDR3 coding DNA: TGCGCCAGCAGCCAAGAAATTCCTCTCACCGGCCCCTACGAGCAGTACTTC.